Only a few counts were recorded for the clone carrying this T cell receptor beta chain. The source of the sample is a study of T cells after yellow fever vaccination. Via MiXCR, TCRdb re-called the 5' RACE reads, giving one row per CDR3 protein. This table holds hundreds of thousands of distinct CDR3 sequences, roughly 12% found once. With 5 bases clipped from V and 1 base from J, the junction kept 5 bases outside the gene matches. Germline V gives CDR1 SGHRS, CDR2 YFSETQ. CDR3 length: 15 residues. The chain links TRBV5-1 to TRBJ2-1, with TRBD1 matching over 8 bases. This sequence originates from a man aged 30 to 39 who received the YFV17D yellow fever vaccine. The sequencing here drew on PBMCs, taken on the day of the yellow fever booster vaccination. The DNA of the CDR3 is TGCGCCAGCAGGACCGGACAGGGATCCTACAATGAGCAGTTCTTC. Protein sequence: CASRTGQGSYNEQFF.